Here is one T cell receptor (beta chain) with its context. Its antigen is not known. Unexposed donor CD4+ T cells date from 2011-2018, before the COVID-19 pandemic. The cells were cultured for about ten days before CD4+ T cells were isolated. Cells permitting, SARS-CoV-2 S/N and four cold-coronavirus spikes were tested on unexposed-donor CD4+ T cells. The data stem from a study of CD4 T cells in relation to SARS-CoV-2 and coronaviruses. Study as a whole: Negative control cultures got HIV-1 Nef peptides or no peptide.

CDR1 is SGHDT and CDR2 is YYEEEE in the germline V gene. V shed 1 base and J shed 0 bases, with 14 bases lying between them. CDR3 length: 16 amino acids. The table came from immunoSEQ multiplex PCR; TCRdb's copy has only in-frame clones and leaves some out. The sample includes 25,000 to 30,000 clones, approximately 80% seen only once; the top ten take roughly 14%. This rearrangement joins TRBV5-6 to TRBJ2-7; D unresolved. This clonotype was sampled from a human donor in good health. The sample comprised CD4+ T cells from PBMCs, cultured in vitro. CDR3 loop: CASSLFGSSTSYEQYF. The CDR3 coding sequence is TGTGCCAGCAGCTTGTTCGGGTCTAGTACCTCCTACGAGCAGTACTTC.